This T cell receptor beta chain was captured by sequencing in a study of human T cells and chemical hapten exposure. The study, taken as a whole, reports: No shift was seen in TCRs above 1 in 1000 frequency with DPC sensitization. There were significantly more large CDR3 similarity clusters among expanded TCRs than among controls.

The length of the CDR3 is 15 residues. CDR1 and CDR2 (germline): SEHNR, FQNEAQ (reference sequence). The V gene lost 4 bases and the J gene lost 1 base, with 13 bases spanning the gap. As to time point: pre-sensitization, week 0. Noted treatment: therapeutic diphenylcyclopropenone sensitization with weekly scalp DPC. To note about this clonotype: The antigen remains unidentified.

TCRdb independently ran MiXCR on the RACE reads; one entry per CDR3 protein. The table records about 64,000 distinct CDR3 sequences, approximately 11% of them present only once. The receptor was isolated from a woman aged 40 to 49 with alopecia areata. Some clones in this sample may be carry-over from other donors' samples. The rearrangement joins TRBV7-9 to TRBJ1-1; maybe TRBD1 (6 bases). The specimen comprised whole blood, sampled in connection with sensitization to the hapten diphenylcyclopropenone (DPC). CDR3: CASSSGDTTNTEAFF. The CDR3 DNA is TGTGCCAGCAGCTCCGGGGACACGACGAACACTGAAGCTTTCTTT.